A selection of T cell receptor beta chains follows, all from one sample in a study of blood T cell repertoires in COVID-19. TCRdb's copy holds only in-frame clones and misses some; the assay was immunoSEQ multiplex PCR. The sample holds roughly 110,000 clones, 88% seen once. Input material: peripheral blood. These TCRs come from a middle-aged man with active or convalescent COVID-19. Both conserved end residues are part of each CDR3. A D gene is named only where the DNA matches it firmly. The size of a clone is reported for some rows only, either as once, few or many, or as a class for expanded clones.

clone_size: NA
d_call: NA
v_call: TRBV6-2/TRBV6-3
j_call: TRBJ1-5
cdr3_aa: CASSPRHFSNQPQHF
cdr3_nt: TGTGCCAGCAGCCCTCGACACTTTAGCAATCAGCCCCAGCATTTT

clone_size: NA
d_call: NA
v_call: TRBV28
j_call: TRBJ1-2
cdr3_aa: CASSLLGANYGYTF
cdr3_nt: TGTGCCAGCAGTTTATTAGGGGCTAACTATGGCTACACCTTC

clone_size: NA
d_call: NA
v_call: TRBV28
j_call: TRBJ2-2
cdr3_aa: CASSAGTGYTGELFF
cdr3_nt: TGTGCCAGCAGCGCCGGGACTGGATACACCGGGGAGCTGTTTTTT

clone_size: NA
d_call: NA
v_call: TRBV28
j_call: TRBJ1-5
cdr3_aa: CASREISNQPQHF
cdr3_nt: TGTGCCAGCAGGGAGATTAGCAATCAGCCCCAGCATTTT

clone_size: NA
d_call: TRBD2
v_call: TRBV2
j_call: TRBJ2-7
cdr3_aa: CAAGGETYEQYF
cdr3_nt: TGTGCGGCGGGGGGCGAGACCTACGAGCAGTACTTC

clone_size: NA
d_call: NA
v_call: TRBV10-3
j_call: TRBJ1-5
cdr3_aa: CAISATGENQPQHF
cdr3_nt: TGTGCCATCAGTGCGACAGGTGAAAATCAGCCCCAGCATTTT

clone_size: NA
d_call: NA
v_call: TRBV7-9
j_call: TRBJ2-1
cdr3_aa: CASSPSVRSYNEQFF
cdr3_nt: TGTGCCAGCAGCCCCTCGGTGAGATCCTACAATGAGCAGTTCTTC

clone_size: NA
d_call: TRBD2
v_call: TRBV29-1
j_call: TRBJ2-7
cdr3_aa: CSVERGGSYEQYF
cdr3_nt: TGCAGCGTTGAACGGGGGGGCTCCTACGAGCAGTACTTC

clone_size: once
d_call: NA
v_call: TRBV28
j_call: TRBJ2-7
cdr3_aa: CASSPTGYTYEQYF
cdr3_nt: TGTGCCAGCAGTCCGACAGGATACACCTACGAGCAGTACTTC

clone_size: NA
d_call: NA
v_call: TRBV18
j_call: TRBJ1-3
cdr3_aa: CASSPYGSSGNTIYF
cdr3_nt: TGTGCCAGCTCACCATACGGGAGCTCTGGAAACACCATATATTTT

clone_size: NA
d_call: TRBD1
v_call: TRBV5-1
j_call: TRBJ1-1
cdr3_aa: CASSLTGTGVGMNTEAFF
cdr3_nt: TGCGCCAGCAGCTTGACCGGGACAGGGGTAGGGATGAACACTGAAGCTTTCTTT

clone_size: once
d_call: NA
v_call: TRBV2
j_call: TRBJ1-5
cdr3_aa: CASSEQGYQPQHF
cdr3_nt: TGTGCCAGCAGTGAGCAGGGGTATCAGCCCCAGCATTTT

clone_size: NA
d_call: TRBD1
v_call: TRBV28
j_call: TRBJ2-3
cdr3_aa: CASKQGASASTQYF
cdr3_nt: TGTGCCAGCAAACAGGGGGCATCAGCCAGTACGCAGTATTTT

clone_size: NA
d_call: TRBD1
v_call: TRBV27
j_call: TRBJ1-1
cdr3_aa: CASSGQGVMITEAFF
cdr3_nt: TGTGCCAGCAGTGGACAGGGGGTTATGATCACTGAAGCTTTCTTT

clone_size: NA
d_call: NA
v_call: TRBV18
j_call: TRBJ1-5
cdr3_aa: CASSPLDSVNDQPQHF
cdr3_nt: TGTGCCAGCTCACCACTCGACAGTGTTAACGATCAGCCCCAGCATTTT

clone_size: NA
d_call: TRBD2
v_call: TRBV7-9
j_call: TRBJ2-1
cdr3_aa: CASSRTSGSYNEQFF
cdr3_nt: TGTGCCAGCAGCCGGACTAGCGGCTCCTACAATGAGCAGTTCTTC

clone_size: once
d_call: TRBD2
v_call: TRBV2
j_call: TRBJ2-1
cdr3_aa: CASNPSSGRSHEQFF
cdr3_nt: TGTGCCAGCAATCCGTCTAGCGGGAGGAGCCATGAGCAGTTCTTC

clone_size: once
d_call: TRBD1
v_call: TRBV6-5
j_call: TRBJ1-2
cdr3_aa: CASTPDRVHGYTF
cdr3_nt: TGTGCCAGCACCCCGGACAGGGTCCATGGCTACACCTTC

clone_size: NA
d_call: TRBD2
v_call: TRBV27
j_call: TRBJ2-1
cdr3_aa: CASAVGLAGGYNEQFF
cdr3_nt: TGTGCCAGCGCAGTGGGACTAGCGGGGGGGTACAATGAGCAGTTCTTC

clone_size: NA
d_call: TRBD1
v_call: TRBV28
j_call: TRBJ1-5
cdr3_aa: CASSSPTGGNQPQHF
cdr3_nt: TGTGCCAGCAGTTCCCCGACAGGGGGCAATCAGCCCCAGCATTTT

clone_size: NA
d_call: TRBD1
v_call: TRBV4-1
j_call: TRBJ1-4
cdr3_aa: CASSREDRGYEKLFF
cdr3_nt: TGCGCCAGCAGCCGCGAGGACAGGGGATATGAAAAACTGTTTTTT

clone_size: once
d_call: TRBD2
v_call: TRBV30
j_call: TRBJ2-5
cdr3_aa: CAWRTGTSGALGETQYF
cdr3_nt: TGTGCCTGGAGGACCGGGACTAGCGGAGCTCTGGGGGAGACCCAGTACTTC